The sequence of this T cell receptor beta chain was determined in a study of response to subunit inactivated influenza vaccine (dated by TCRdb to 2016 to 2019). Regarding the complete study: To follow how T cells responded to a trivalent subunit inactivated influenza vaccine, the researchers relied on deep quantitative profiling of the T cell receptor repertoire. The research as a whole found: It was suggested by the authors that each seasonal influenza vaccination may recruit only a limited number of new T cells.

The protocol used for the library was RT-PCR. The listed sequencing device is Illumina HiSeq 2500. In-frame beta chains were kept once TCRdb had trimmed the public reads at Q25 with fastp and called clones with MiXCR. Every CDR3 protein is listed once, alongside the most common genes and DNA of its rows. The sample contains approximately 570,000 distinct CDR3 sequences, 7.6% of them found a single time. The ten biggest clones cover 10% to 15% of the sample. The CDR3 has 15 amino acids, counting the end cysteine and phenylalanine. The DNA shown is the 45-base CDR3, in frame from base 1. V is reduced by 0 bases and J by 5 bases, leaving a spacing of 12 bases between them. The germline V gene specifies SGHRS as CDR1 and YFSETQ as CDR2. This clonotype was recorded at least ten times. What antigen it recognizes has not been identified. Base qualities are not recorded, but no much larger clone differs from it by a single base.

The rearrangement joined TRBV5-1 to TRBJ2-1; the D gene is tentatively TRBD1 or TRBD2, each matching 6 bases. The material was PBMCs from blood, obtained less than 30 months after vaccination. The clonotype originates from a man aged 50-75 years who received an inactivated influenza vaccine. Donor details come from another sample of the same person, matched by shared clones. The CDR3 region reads CASSLEGGFHNEQFF. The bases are TGCGCCAGCAGCTTGGAGGGGGGATTTCACAATGAGCAGTTCTTC.